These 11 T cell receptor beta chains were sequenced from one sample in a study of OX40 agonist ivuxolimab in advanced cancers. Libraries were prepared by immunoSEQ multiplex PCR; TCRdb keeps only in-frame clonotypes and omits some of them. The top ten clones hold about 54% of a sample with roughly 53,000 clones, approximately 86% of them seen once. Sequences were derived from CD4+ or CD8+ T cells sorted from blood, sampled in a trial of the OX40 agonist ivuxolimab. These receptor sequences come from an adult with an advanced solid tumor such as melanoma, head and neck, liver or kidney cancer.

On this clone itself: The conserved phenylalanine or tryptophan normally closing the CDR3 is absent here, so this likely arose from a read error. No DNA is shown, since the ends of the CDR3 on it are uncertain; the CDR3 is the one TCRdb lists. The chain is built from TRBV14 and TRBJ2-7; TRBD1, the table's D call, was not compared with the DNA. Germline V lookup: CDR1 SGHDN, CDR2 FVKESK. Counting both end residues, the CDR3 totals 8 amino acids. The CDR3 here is CASSPWDI.

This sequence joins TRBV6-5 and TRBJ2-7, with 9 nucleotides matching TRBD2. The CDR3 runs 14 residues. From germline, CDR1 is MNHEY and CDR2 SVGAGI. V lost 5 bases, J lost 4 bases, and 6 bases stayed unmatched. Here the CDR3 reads CASSGAGGRYEQYF. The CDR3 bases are TGTGCCAGCAGTGGGGCGGGAGGGCGGTACGAGCAGTACTTC.

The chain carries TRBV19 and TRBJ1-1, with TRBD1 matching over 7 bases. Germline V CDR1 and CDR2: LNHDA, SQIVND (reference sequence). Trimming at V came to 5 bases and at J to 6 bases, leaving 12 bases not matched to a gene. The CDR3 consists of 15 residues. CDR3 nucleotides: TGTGCCAGTAGTTCGGGACAGAAAAGGGGGTCTGAAGCTTTCTTT. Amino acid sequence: CASSSGQKRGSEAFF.

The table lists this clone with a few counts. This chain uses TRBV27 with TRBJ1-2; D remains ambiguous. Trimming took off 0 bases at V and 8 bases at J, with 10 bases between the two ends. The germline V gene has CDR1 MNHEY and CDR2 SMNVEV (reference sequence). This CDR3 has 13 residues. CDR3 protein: CASSLSTDGGYTF. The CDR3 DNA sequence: TGTGCCAGCAGTTTATCTACAGATGGAGGCTACACCTTC.

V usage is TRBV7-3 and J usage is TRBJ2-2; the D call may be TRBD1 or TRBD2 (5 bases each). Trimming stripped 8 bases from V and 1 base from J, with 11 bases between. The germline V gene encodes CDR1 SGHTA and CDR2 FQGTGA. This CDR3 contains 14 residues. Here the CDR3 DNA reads TGTGCCAGCCCCCGGGGCGTGAACACCGGGGAGCTGTTTTTT. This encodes CASPRGVNTGELFF.

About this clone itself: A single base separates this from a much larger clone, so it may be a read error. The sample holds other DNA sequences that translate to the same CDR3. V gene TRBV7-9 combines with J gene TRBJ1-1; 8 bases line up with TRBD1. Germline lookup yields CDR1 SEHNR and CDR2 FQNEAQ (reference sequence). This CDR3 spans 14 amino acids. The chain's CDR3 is CASSHGQGGTEAFF. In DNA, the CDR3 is TGCGCCAGCAGCCACGGACAGGGAGGCACTGAAGCTTTCTTT.

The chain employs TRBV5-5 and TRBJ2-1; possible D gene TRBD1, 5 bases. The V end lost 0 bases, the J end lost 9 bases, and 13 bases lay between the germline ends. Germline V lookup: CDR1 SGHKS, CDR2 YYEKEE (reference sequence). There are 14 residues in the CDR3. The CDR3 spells CASSLGAGIGEQFF. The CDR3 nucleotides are TGTGCCAGCAGCTTGGGGGCAGGGATAGGTGAGCAGTTCTTC.

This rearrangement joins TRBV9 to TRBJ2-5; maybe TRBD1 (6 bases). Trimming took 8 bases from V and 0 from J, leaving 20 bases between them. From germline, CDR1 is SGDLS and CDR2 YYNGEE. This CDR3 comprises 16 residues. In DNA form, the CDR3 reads TGTGCCAGTAGCCTTAGCGAGCAGGGGTACCAAGAGACCCAGTACTTC. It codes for CASSLSEQGYQETQYF.

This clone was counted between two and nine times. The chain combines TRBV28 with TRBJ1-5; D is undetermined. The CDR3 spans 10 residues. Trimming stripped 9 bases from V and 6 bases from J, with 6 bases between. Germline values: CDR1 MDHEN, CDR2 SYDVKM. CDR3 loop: CASGGQPQHF. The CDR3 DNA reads TGTGCCAGTGGAGGTCAGCCCCAGCATTTT.

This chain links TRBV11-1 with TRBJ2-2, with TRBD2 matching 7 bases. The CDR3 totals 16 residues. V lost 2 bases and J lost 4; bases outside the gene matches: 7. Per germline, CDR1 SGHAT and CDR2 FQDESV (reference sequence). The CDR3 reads CASSLRGGSGTGELFF. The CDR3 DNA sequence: TGTGCCAGCAGCTTAAGGGGCGGGAGTGGCACCGGGGAGCTGTTTTTT. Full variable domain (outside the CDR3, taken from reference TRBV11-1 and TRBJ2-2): EAEVAQSPRYKITEKSQAVAFWCDPISGHATLYWYRQILGQGPELLVQFQDESVVDDSQLPKDRFSAERLKGVDSTLKIQPAELGDSAMYLCASSLRGGSGTGELFFGEGSRLTVL.

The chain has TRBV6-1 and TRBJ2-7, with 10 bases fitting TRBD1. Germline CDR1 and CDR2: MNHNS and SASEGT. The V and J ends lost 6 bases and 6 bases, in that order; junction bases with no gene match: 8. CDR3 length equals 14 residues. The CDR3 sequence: CASRGGTGEGEQYF. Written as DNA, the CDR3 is TGTGCCAGCAGGGGCGGGACAGGGGAGGGCGAGCAGTACTTC.